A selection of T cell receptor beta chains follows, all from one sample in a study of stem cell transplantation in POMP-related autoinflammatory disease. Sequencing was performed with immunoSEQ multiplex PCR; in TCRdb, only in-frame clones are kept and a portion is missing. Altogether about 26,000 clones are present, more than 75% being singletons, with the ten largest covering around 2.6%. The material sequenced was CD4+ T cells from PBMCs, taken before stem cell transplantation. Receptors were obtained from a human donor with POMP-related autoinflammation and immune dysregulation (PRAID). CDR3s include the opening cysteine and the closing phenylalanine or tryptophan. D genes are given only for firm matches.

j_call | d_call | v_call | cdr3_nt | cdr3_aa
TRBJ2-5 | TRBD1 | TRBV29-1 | TGCAGCGTTGAACGTCCGGGACAGGGGACCCAGTACTTC | CSVERPGQGTQYF
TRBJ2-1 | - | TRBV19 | TGTGCCAGTAGCCAAGGGCTGGACAGCAATGAGCAGTTCTTC | CASSQGLDSNEQFF
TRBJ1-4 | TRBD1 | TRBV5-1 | TGCGCCAGCAGCCCCGACAGGGAAGGTGCTAATGAAAAACTGTTTTTT | CASSPDREGANEKLFF
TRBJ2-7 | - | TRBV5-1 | TGCGCCAGCAGCTCCCCCCCCTTGGGGGAGCAGTACTTC | CASSSPPLGEQYF
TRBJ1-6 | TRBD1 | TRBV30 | TGTGCCTGGAGGGGACAGGGAAGGAATTCACCCCTCCACTTT | CAWRGQGRNSPLHF
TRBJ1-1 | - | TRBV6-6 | TGTGCCAGCAGTTACGAAGCTGAAGCTTTCTTT | CASSYEAEAFF
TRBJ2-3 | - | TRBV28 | TGTGCCAGCAGTTACCAGGTCAGGGAAAGCACAGATACGCAGTATTTT | CASSYQVRESTDTQYF
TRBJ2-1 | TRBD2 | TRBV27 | TGTGCCAGCAGTTCCCGACTAGCGGGGCTGGTGGGGCTCGGCAATGAGCAGTTCTTC | CASSSRLAGLVGLGNEQFF
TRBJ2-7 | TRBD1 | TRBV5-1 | TGCGCCAGCAGCTTGGACGTGACAGGGAAAGGCGAGCAGTACTTC | CASSLDVTGKGEQYF
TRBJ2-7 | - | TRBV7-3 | TGTGCCAGCAGCTTAGGTGAGCAGTACTTC | CASSLGEQYF
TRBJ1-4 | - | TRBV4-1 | TGCGCCAGCAGCAAAGCGAGGGGAGGAGACACTAATGAAAAACTGTTTTTT | CASSKARGGDTNEKLFF